This section outlines one T cell receptor (beta chain) sequence together with its context. The target antigen is unknown. The CDR3 sequence is 15 residues long. The junction had 2 bases not matched to a gene; V was cut back by 0 bases and J by 1 base. From germline, CDR1 is SGHRS and CDR2 YFSETQ. Full-length variable regions came from constant-region reverse primers plus semi-nested Nested Universal Primer A PCR. MiXCR, applied by TCRdb to the 5' RACE reads, yields one record per CDR3 protein. Counted here are about 40,000 distinct CDR3 sequences, about 20% occurring once; the ten biggest clones make up under 3.5%. Study results and caveats: Tumor memory CD4+ T cell TCR gene usage was found to cluster with blood and lymph node memory CD4+ cells and with lymph node naive CD4+ cells.

The chain uses TRBV5-1 and TRBJ2-5; 8 nucleotides match TRBD1. The source of this sequence is a female donor with breast cancer. What was sequenced was naive CD4+ T cells sorted from a lymph node. The subset denotes: naive CD4+ T cells, CD4+CD45RA+CD25-. CDR3: CASSLAGTGQETQYF. In nucleotides, the CDR3 is TGCGCCAGCAGCTTGGCCGGGACAGGCCAAGAGACCCAGTACTTC.